These 17 T cell receptor beta chains originate from one sample sequenced in a study of T cell repertoires in cytomegalovirus infection (dated by TCRdb to about 2019). The treatment or condition label, as the study defines it: in vitro stimulation with specific CMV peptide epitopes to enrich CMV-specific T cells. Sequencing took place on an Illumina HiSeq 1500. TCRdb ran its own pipeline on the public reads, namely fastp trimming at Q25 and MiXCR clone calling, and kept in-frame beta chains. Rows with one shared CDR3 protein collapse into an entry with the most common genes and DNA. The sample table contains 360,000 or so distinct CDR3 sequences; only one count was recorded for 34% of them. The biggest ten clones account for approximately 12% of the sample. Their specific antigens are unknown. Sequencing used cultured PBMCs, obtained from culture after CMV antigen stimulation. All receptors come from a human donor in good health (CMV status not recorded). Some clones in this sample may be carry-over from other donors' samples.

The V and J genes are TRBV7-3 and TRBJ2-1; no clear D. The CDR3 spans 13 residues. CDR1 and CDR2 (germline): SGHTA, FQGTGA. Trimming left V 2 bases short and J 9 bases short, with 11 bases between. This CDR3 is CASSLPFLAEQFF. The CDR3 DNA follows: TGTGCCAGCAGCTTACCCTTTTTGGCTGAGCAGTTCTTC.

This clonotype was observed a handful of times. The J gene is TRBJ2-7, the V gene TRBV27, with D perhaps matching TRBD1 or TRBD2 (5 bases each). CDR1 MNHEY and CDR2 SMNVEV come from the germline V gene (reference sequence). V was pared by 2 bases and J by 1 base, with 15 bases between. This CDR3 spans 16 amino acids. The CDR3 nucleotides read TGTGCCAGCAGTTTAAACTTGGGGACGGTTTCCTACGAGCAGTACTTC. It translates to CASSLNLGTVSYEQYF.

This clonotype appeared a few times. CDR3 protein: CASSPVIVAEKLFF. CDR3 nucleotides: TGCGCCAGCAGCCCCGTCATTGTTGCTGAAAAACTGTTTTTT. This chain connects TRBV4-1 to TRBJ1-4; D remains unclear. CDR1 is MGHRA and CDR2 is YSYEKL in the germline V gene. V lost 4 bases to trimming and J lost 7 bases, with 13 bases between them. This CDR3 spans 14 amino acids.

The CDR3 region is CASSLEASGFLAPFF. As DNA, the CDR3 is TGTGCCAGCAGCTTAGAGGCTTCAGGGTTCCTGGCACCGTTCTTC. This chain joins TRBV7-9 and TRBJ2-1; TRBD1 might be the D (5 bases). This CDR3 is built from 15 residues. Germline values: CDR1 SEHNR, CDR2 FQNEAQ (reference sequence). Trimming removed 1 base at V and 15 bases at J, with 22 bases between.

This clonotype was recorded at least ten times. The gene calls are TRBV7-8 and TRBJ2-5, with 9 bases identical to TRBD1. The trim removed 3 bases at V and 5 bases at J, leaving 13 bases unmatched. This CDR3 has 17 residues. Germline V gene data show CDR1 as SGHVS and CDR2 as FQNEAQ. The DNA of the CDR3 is TGTGCCAGCAGCTTTTTGGCTGGACAGGGGATGGGGGAGACCCAGTACTTC. Protein sequence: CASSFLAGQGMGETQYF.

This clonotype was seen repeatedly, ten times or more. V and J are TRBV7-2 and TRBJ2-7; D is ambiguous. The CDR3 extends over 13 amino acids. The germline V and J ends were trimmed by 5 bases and 6 bases, with 14 bases remaining between them. Germline assignment: CDR1 SGHTA and CDR2 FQGNSA. CDR3 DNA sequence: TGTGCCAGCAGCCCTTACGACAAGGGCGAGCAGTACTTC. It codes for CASSPYDKGEQYF.

V and J are TRBV27 and TRBJ2-3; 10 nucleotides agree with TRBD2. Trimming took 4 bases from V and 3 from J; bases not matched to a gene: 4. Germline values: CDR1 MNHEY, CDR2 SMNVEV (reference sequence). The CDR3 has 15 residues. This CDR3 reads CASSSPLAGTDTQYF. CDR3 DNA: TGTGCCAGCAGTTCCCCACTAGCGGGAACAGATACGCAGTATTTT.

This clonotype was counted a few times. The V call is TRBV6-6, the J call TRBJ2-5, with D perhaps matching TRBD1 (6 bases). The CDR3 spans 16 residues. V dropped 6 bases and J dropped 2 bases, with 19 bases sitting between them. In germline, CDR1 is MNHNY, CDR2 SVGAGI (reference sequence). The CDR3 here is CASRTGTPLRQETQYF. CDR3 coding DNA: TGTGCCAGCAGGACCGGGACACCGCTTCGGCAAGAGACCCAGTACTTC.

V and J are TRBV7-4 and TRBJ2-3; no definite D call. Germline V lookup: CDR1 SGHVT, CDR2 SQSDAQ. CDR3 length: 13 residues. Trimming took off 6 bases at V and 3 bases at J, with 10 bases between the two ends. The CDR3 spells CASRTSPTDTQYF. DNA for the CDR3: TGTGCCAGCAGGACAAGCCCTACAGATACGCAGTATTTT.

Only a few counts were recorded for this clonotype. The chain uses TRBV7-9 and TRBJ2-5, with D uncertain. CDR3 length: 14 residues. V gave up 5 bases and J gave up 2 bases, with 12 bases separating them. Germline V gene sequence: CDR1 SEHNR, CDR2 FQNEAQ (reference sequence). The CDR3 DNA sequence: TGTGCCAGCAGCCTCCTCGTACGTCAAGAGACCCAGTACTTC. Amino acids: CASSLLVRQETQYF.

V is TRBV12-3 or TRBV12-4 and J is TRBJ2-1; 10 nucleotides line up with TRBD1. V lost 6 bases to trimming and J lost 6 bases; unmatched junction nucleotides: 8. The CDR3 length is 15 residues. In DNA form, the CDR3 reads TGTGCCAGCAGCTTCGACAGGGGGCCTGTCAATGAGCAGTTCTTC. Its protein is CASSFDRGPVNEQFF.

The V call is TRBV12-3 or TRBV12-4, the J call TRBJ2-5; possibly TRBD2 for D (6 bases). The CDR3 is 14 amino acids. The V and J ends lost 2 bases and 3 bases respectively, with 10 bases between them. The CDR3 DNA reads TGTGCCAGCAGTTTATCCGGGGGTAAAGAGACCCAGTACTTC. Translated: CASSLSGGKETQYF.

This clonotype was observed a few times. The chain carries TRBV4-1 and TRBJ1-4; TRBD1 aligns across 8 bases. CDR1 and CDR2 (germline): MGHRA, YSYEKL. CDR3 length: 15 residues. V was clipped by 3 bases and J by 8 bases; unmatched bases: 8. CDR3 sequence reads: CASSQEDRAGEKLFF. DNA of the CDR3: TGCGCCAGCAGCCAGGAGGACAGGGCGGGGGAAAAACTGTTTTTT.

This clonotype was recorded at least ten times. V and J are TRBV7-9 and TRBJ2-7; D is possibly TRBD1 (6 bases). The V end was cut by 5 bases, the J end by 5 bases, with 13 bases between. This CDR3 has 13 residues. Germline CDR1 reads SEHNR; CDR2 reads FQNEAQ (reference sequence). The CDR3 coding sequence is TGTGCCAGCAGCGGCGGACAGTCGAACGAGCAGTACTTC. Translating it yields CASSGGQSNEQYF.

This chain connects TRBV4-1 to TRBJ1-5, with no clear D. The CDR3 is 17 residues long. Germline V gives CDR1 MGHRA, CDR2 YSYEKL. Between the trimmed V and J ends, which lost 0 bases and 0 bases, there was a span of 12 bases. The CDR3, as DNA: TGCGCCAGCAGCCAAGACAGGCACACGGATAGCAATCAGCCCCAGCATTTT. Translated, it gives CASSQDRHTDSNQPQHF.

There are many counts of this clonotype. The rearrangement joins TRBV7-2 to TRBJ1-5; 9 nucleotides match TRBD1. J was trimmed by 11 bases and V by 1 base; bases with no gene match: 6. Germline V gene data show CDR1 as SGHTA and CDR2 as FQGNSA. This CDR3 has 14 amino acids. The DNA of the CDR3 is TGTGCCAGCAGCTTAGGACAGGGGGGTCTCGCCCAGCATTTT. Translating gives CASSLGQGGLAQHF.

This clonotype was picked up a small number of times. The chain has TRBV12-5 and TRBJ2-7, with D possibly called TRBD1 or TRBD2 (5 bases each). V lost 7 bases and J lost 4, with 8 bases in between. CDR3 size: 11 residues. CDR1 LGHNT and CDR2 FRNRAP come from the germline V gene. The CDR3 sequence: CASAWGYEQYV. The CDR3 DNA is TGTGCTAGTGCCTGGGGGTACGAGCAGTACGTC.